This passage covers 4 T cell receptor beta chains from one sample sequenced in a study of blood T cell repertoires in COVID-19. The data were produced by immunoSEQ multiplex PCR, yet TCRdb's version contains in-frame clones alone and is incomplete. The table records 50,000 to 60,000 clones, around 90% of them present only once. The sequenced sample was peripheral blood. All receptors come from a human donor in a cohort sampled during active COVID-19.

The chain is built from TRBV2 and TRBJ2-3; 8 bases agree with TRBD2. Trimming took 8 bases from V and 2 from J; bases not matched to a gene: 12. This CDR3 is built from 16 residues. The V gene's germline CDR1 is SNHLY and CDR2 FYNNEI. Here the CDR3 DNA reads TGTGCCAGCTCATTCCCGACTAGCGCATACACAGATACGCAGTATTTT. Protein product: CASSFPTSAYTDTQYF.

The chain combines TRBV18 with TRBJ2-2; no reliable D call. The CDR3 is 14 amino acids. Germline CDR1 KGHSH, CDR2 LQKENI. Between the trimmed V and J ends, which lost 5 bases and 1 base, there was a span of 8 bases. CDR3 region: CASSLERNTGELFF. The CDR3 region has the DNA TGTGCCAGCTCATTGGAGCGGAACACCGGGGAGCTGTTTTTT.

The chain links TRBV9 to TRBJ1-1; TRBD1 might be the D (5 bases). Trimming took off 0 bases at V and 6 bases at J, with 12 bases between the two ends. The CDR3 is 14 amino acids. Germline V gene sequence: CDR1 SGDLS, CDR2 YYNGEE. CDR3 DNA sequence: TGTGCCAGCAGCGTAGTGATGGCAGGGTCTGAAGCTTTCTTT. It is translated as CASSVVMAGSEAFF.

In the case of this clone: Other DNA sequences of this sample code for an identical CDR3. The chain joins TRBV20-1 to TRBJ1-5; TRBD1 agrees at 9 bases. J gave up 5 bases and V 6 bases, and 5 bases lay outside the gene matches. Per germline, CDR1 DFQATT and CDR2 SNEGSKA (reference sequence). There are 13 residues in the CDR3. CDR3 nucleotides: TGCAGTGCCAGTCGGGACAGGGATCAGCCCCAGCATTTT. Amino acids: CSASRDRDQPQHF.